Listed here are 15 T cell receptor beta chains from one sample, sequenced in a study of control samples from healthy donors and cancer patients. TCRdb's copy holds only in-frame clones and misses some; the assay was immunoSEQ multiplex PCR. The table shows 130,000 or so clones, with roughly 90% occurring only once. The sample was blood. All receptors derive from a man aged 40-49 years in good health.

The chain links TRBV29-1 to TRBJ1-2; a weak D match, TRBD1 (5 bases). This CDR3 region has 13 residues. The V end lost 8 bases, the J end lost 5 bases, and 18 bases lay between the germline ends. The germline gives CDR1 SQVTM, CDR2 ANQGSEA. CDR3 residues: CSYSSGAGYGYTF. Here the CDR3 DNA reads TGCAGCTACTCTTCCGGGGCGGGGTATGGCTACACCTTC.

This clone was detected a few times. The chain links TRBV30 to TRBJ2-3; 8 positions match TRBD2. Germline assignment: CDR1 GTSNPN and CDR2 SVGIG (reference sequence). The trim removed 0 bases at V and 8 bases at J, leaving 10 bases unmatched. This CDR3 has 15 amino acids. The CDR3: CAWSVETGGKGTQYF. The DNA for the CDR3 is TGTGCCTGGAGTGTAGAAACGGGGGGGAAGGGTACGCAGTATTTT. Based on the CDR3 plus reference TRBV30 and TRBJ2-3, the full variable domain is SQTIHQWPATLVQPVGSPLSLECTVEGTSNPNLYWYRQAAGRGLQLLFYSVGIGQISSEVPQNLSASRPQDRQFILSSKKLLLSDSGFYLCAWSVETGGKGTQYFGPGTRLTVL.

The rearrangement links TRBV9 to TRBJ2-3; a weak D match, TRBD1 (5 bases). CDR1 SGDLS and CDR2 YYNGEE come from the germline V gene. V lost 0 bases to trimming and J lost 2 bases, with 10 bases between them. The CDR3 is 15 residues long. CDR3 amino acids: CASSVAGPHTDTQYF. For the CDR3, the DNA is TGTGCCAGCAGCGTAGCAGGGCCGCACACAGATACGCAGTATTTT.

The genes are TRBV4-1 and TRBJ2-7; 8 bases match TRBD2. V lost 0 bases, J lost 2 bases, and 9 bases stayed unmatched. Germline loops: CDR1 MGHRA, CDR2 YSYEKL. This CDR3 has 17 residues. The chain's CDR3 is CASSQEGGAGDPYEQYF. The CDR3 DNA follows: TGCGCCAGCAGCCAAGAGGGGGGAGCGGGGGACCCCTACGAGCAGTACTTC.

The gene calls are TRBV23-1 and TRBJ1-3, with D maybe TRBD1 (6 bases). TRBV23-1 counts as an open reading frame of uncertain function. The CDR3 contains 18 residues. V lost 2 bases and J 2 bases, leaving 19 bases between the germline ends. This CDR3 reads CASSQISYRVMPGNTIYF. The DNA for the CDR3 is TGCGCCAGCAGTCAAATCTCTTACAGGGTTATGCCTGGAAACACCATATATTTT.

The chain uses TRBV3-1 (or the pseudogene TRBV3-2) and TRBJ1-2; the D is unclear. There are 14 residues in the CDR3. Trimming stripped 0 bases from V and 5 bases from J, with 10 bases between. Germline V gives CDR1 LGHDT, CDR2 YNNKEL (reference sequence). CDR3 amino acids: CASSQEASPYGYTF. For the CDR3, the DNA is TGTGCCAGCAGCCAAGAGGCCAGCCCATATGGCTACACCTTC.

This clone was detected a few times. The chain links TRBV13 to TRBJ2-5, with D hard to call. Germline values: CDR1 PRHDT, CDR2 FYEKMQ (reference sequence). This CDR3 has 16 amino acids. V was shortened by 5 bases and J by 2 bases, with 18 bases between the two germline ends. The CDR3 sequence is CASSPEVAVGQETQYF. The CDR3 DNA reads as TGTGCCAGCAGCCCCGAAGTGGCGGTGGGGCAAGAGACCCAGTACTTC.

The V gene is TRBV5-1, the J gene TRBJ1-2; 9 nucleotides agree with TRBD1. From germline, CDR1 is SGHRS and CDR2 YFSETQ. The J segment lost 8 bases and the V segment lost 2 bases, leaving 7 bases of the junction unmatched. The CDR3 is 14 residues long. The CDR3 spells CASSLSGTGRGYTF. CDR3 bases: TGCGCCAGCAGCTTATCCGGGACAGGGAGGGGCTACACCTTC.

V and J are TRBV19 and TRBJ2-1; TRBD1 matches at 9 bases. CDR3 length: 17 residues. The germline V gene has CDR1 LNHDA and CDR2 SQIVND (reference sequence). V dropped 2 bases and J dropped 7; count of bases not matched to a gene: 12. The CDR3: CASSILTGGQGTNEQFF. The CDR3 nucleotides read TGTGCCAGTAGTATACTAACTGGGGGACAGGGTACAAATGAGCAGTTCTTC.

The chain combines TRBV5-8 with TRBJ2-2; possibly TRBD1 or TRBD2 for D (5 bases each). The CDR3 length is 15 residues. The V and J ends lost 6 bases and 0 bases respectively, with 12 bases between them. Germline V gives CDR1 SGHTS, CDR2 YDEGEE. CDR3 amino acids: CASTWGIANTGELFF. CDR3 DNA: TGTGCCAGCACCTGGGGGATCGCGAACACCGGGGAGCTGTTTTTT.

The rearrangement joins TRBV18 to TRBJ1-4; D is undetermined. The length of the CDR3 is 16 residues. Germline lookup yields CDR1 KGHSH and CDR2 LQKENI. Trimming took 3 bases from V and 8 from J, leaving 19 bases between them. CDR3 nucleotide sequence: TGTGCCAGCTCACCGGTTGGTCTTTCTCTGGGCGAAAAACTGTTTTTT. Amino acid sequence: CASSPVGLSLGEKLFF. Filled out from reference TRBV18 and TRBJ1-4, the complete variable domain reads NAGVMQNPRHLVRRRGQEARLRCSPMKGHSHVYWYRQLPEEGLKFMVYLQKENIIDESGMPKERFSAEFPKEGPSILRIQQVVRGDSAAYFCASSPVGLSLGEKLFFGSGTQLSVL.

This clone was seen a handful of times. The V call is TRBV13, the J call TRBJ1-2, with TRBD1 matching 10 bases. CDR3 length equals 16 residues. Germline trimming cut 4 bases from V and 4 bases from J; bases unmatched to any gene: 9. Germline V CDR1 and CDR2: PRHDT, FYEKMQ (reference sequence). The DNA for the CDR3 is TGTGCCAGCAGCTCACCGGGACAGGGGACTTCCTATGGCTACACCTTC. It translates to CASSSPGQGTSYGYTF.

The rearrangement links TRBV11-2 to TRBJ2-2, with unresolved D. V lost 5 bases, J lost 2 bases, and 9 bases lay in between. The germline V gene has CDR1 SGHAT and CDR2 FQNNGV. The CDR3 sequence is 14 residues long. CDR3 sequence: CASSPGPNTGELFF. In DNA, the CDR3 is TGTGCCAGCAGCCCCGGACCTAACACCGGGGAGCTGTTTTTT.

The chain joins TRBV7-3 to TRBJ2-2; no clear D gene. V dropped 5 bases and J dropped 6 bases, with 10 bases sitting between them. The CDR3 runs to 13 residues. Per the germline V gene, CDR1 is SGHTA and CDR2 is FQGTGA. The CDR3 loop is CASSPRPPGELFF. In DNA form, the CDR3 reads TGTGCCAGCAGCCCCCGGCCACCCGGGGAGCTGTTTTTT.

The chain recombines TRBV5-6 with TRBJ2-1; 7 bases are a match to TRBD2. The CDR3 extends over 16 amino acids. With 2 bases clipped from V and 4 bases from J, the junction kept 9 bases outside the gene matches. CDR1 SGHDT and CDR2 YYEEEE come from the germline V gene. In nucleotides, the CDR3 is TGTGCCAGCAGCTTATTGCGCGGGGGACGGTACAATGAGCAGTTCTTC. Encoded protein: CASSLLRGGRYNEQFF.